This T cell receptor beta chain was observed in a study of cytomegalovirus exposure and HLA in healthy donors. The study's findings and limits: A missense variant in DCLRE1C was later tied to TCR beta V- and J-gene trimming.

The CDR3 contains 18 residues. Trimming left V 2 bases short and J 2 bases short, with 21 bases between. The germline gives CDR1 SGHDT, CDR2 YYEEEE. With regard to this clone: No antigen is known for it.

The PCR used 60 Vbeta and 13 Jbeta primers. Produced via immunoSEQ multiplex PCR; TCRdb's table is partial and in-frame only. There are about 98,000 clones in the sample; roughly 81% occur only once, and roughly 1.5% lies in the top ten. The sequenced sample was PBMCs. This chain links TRBV5-6 with TRBJ2-3; a weak D match, TRBD1 (6 bases). This TCR derives from a man aged 35 to 55 in good health and CMV-seronegative. CDR3 sequence: CASSFKPYRVINTDTQYF. As DNA, the CDR3 is TGTGCCAGCAGCTTCAAGCCCTACAGGGTCATAAACACAGATACGCAGTATTTT.